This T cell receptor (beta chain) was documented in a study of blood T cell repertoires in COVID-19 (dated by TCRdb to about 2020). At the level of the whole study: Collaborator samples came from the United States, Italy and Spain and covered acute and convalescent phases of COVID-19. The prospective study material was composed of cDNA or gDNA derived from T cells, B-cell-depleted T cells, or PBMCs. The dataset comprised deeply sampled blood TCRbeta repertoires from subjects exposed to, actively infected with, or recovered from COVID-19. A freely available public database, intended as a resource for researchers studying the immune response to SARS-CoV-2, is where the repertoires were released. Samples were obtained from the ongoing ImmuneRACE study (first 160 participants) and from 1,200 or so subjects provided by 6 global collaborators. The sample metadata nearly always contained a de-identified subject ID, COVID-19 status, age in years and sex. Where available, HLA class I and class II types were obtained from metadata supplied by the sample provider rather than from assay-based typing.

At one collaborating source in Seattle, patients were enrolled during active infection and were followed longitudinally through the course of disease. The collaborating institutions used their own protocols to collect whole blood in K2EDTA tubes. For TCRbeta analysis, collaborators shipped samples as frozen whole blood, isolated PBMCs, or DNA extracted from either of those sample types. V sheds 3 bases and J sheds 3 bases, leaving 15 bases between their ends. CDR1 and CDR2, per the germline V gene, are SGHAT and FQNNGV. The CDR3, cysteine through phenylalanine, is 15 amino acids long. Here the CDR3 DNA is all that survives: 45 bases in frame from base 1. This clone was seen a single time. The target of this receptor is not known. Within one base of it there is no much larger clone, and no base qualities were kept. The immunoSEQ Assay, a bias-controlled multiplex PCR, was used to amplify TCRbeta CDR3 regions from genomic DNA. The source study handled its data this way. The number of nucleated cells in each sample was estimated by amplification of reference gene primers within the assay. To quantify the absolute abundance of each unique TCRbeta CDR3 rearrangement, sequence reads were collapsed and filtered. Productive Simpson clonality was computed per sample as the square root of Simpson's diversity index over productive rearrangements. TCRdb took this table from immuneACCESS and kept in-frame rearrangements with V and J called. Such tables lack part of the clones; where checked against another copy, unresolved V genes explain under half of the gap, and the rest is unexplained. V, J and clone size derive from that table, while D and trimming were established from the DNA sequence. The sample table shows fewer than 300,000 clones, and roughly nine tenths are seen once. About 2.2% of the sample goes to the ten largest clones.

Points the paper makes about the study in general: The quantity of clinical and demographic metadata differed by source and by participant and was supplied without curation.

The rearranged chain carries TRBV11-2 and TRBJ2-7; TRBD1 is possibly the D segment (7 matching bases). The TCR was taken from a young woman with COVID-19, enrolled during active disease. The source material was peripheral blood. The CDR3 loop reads CASSFGRGDIYEQYF. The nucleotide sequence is TGTGCCAGCAGCTTCGGCAGGGGGGATATCTACGAGCAGTACTTC.